These 32 T cell receptor beta chains came from one sample sequenced in a study of radiation and T cells in renal cell carcinoma. Using immunoSEQ multiplex PCR, the repertoire was profiled, and TCRdb retains in-frame clones only, with some absent. The repertoire consists of 150,000 to 160,000 clones, with approximately 90% occurring once and the leading ten covering roughly 13%. Time point indicated: blood 2 weeks post-SBRT. Specified treatment: 15 Gy SBRT to primary tumor, nephrectomy 4 weeks later. Material: blood, obtained from a patient whose treatment included radiotherapy and nephrectomy. The source is a woman in her 50s with renal cell carcinoma.

The rearrangement links TRBV5-1 to TRBJ2-1; D perhaps matches TRBD1 (7 bases). The CDR3 is made up of 15 amino acids. V gave up 4 bases and J gave up 7 bases, with 18 bases separating them. Germline V lookup: CDR1 SGHRS, CDR2 YFSETQ. The CDR3 protein is CASSGGTAVVNEQFF. In DNA, the CDR3 is TGCGCCAGCAGCGGCGGGACAGCCGTGGTGAATGAGCAGTTCTTC. Complete variable domain (other parts from reference TRBV5-1 and TRBJ2-1): KAGVTQTPRYLIKTRGQQVTLSCSPISGHRSVSWYQQTPGQGLQFLFEYFSETQRNKGNFPGRFSGRQFSNSRSEMNVSTLELGDSALYLCASSGGTAVVNEQFFGPGTRLTVL.

This clone has only one observation. V is TRBV6-6 and J is TRBJ2-3; 8 bases match TRBD2. This CDR3 is built from 14 residues. Germline V CDR1 and CDR2: MNHNY, SVGAGI (reference sequence). V was pared by 6 bases and J by 2 bases, with 4 bases of the junction left unmatched. CDR3: CASRERGLTDTQYF. The CDR3 region has the DNA TGTGCCAGCAGAGAGCGGGGGCTCACAGATACGCAGTATTTT.

This clone was seen a handful of times. The V call is TRBV19, the J call TRBJ1-6, with a tentative D call TRBD1 (6 bases). Trimming removed 3 bases from V and 8 bases from J, with 14 bases in between. This CDR3 region has 15 residues. Germline-derived CDR1 and CDR2 are LNHDA and SQIVND (reference sequence). CDR3 in DNA: TGTGCCAGTAGTATCGAAAGGGGGATCGATTCACCCCTCCACTTT. Its protein product is CASSIERGIDSPLHF.

J is TRBJ1-2 and V is TRBV6-6, with TRBD1 matching 7 bases. Germline values: CDR1 MNHNY, CDR2 SVGAGI (reference sequence). The J segment lost 2 bases and the V segment lost 5 bases, leaving 5 bases of the junction unmatched. This CDR3 contains 14 residues. The CDR3 reads CASSNTGANYGYTF. The CDR3 DNA reads as TGTGCCAGCAGTAACACAGGGGCAAACTATGGCTACACCTTC.

This chain uses TRBV4-3 with TRBJ2-1; 10 nucleotides match TRBD2. From germline, CDR1 is LGHNA and CDR2 YSLEER. The CDR3 sequence is 19 residues long. V trimming: 0 bases; J trimming: 5 bases; junction bases outside the gene matches: 13. The CDR3 DNA is TGCGCCAGCAGCCAAGATAAGGCTAGCGGGGGTCTTATGGACAATGAGCAGTTCTTC. This encodes CASSQDKASGGLMDNEQFF.

The chain recombines TRBV2 with TRBJ2-6; D remains unclear. The CDR3 spans 16 residues. V lost 5 bases to trimming and J lost 0 bases, with 11 bases between them. Germline V CDR1 and CDR2: SNHLY, FYNNEI. The CDR3 bases are TGTGCCAGCAGTCCCTACCTGGGCTCTGGGGCCAACGTCCTGACTTTC. This translates into CASSPYLGSGANVLTF. Combining the CDR3 with reference TRBV2 and TRBJ2-6 gives the whole variable domain EPEVTQTPSHQVTQMGQEVILRCVPISNHLYFYWYRQILGQKVEFLVSFYNNEISEKSEIFDDQFSVERPDGSNFTLKIRSTKLEDSAMYFCASSPYLGSGANVLTFGAGSRLTVL.

The J gene is TRBJ1-1, the V gene TRBV25-1; possible D gene TRBD1, 5 bases. Trimming stripped 3 bases from V and 8 bases from J, with 22 bases between. Germline CDR1 reads MGHDK; CDR2 reads SYGVNS. The CDR3 covers 16 residues. This CDR3 is CASSDPERGPISEAFF. In nucleotides, the CDR3 is TGTGCCAGCAGTGACCCCGAGAGGGGACCCATATCGGAAGCTTTCTTT.

The rearrangement joins TRBV6-1 to TRBJ1-2; D call uncertain. Between the trimmed V and J ends, which lost 3 bases and 4 bases, there was a span of 12 bases. The CDR3 loop spans 14 amino acids. Per the germline V gene, CDR1 is MNHNS and CDR2 is SASEGT. The CDR3 here is CASSDRTAIYGYTF. The CDR3 bases are TGTGCCAGCAGTGACCGGACGGCGATCTATGGCTACACCTTC.

The chain links TRBV15 to TRBJ2-7; no firm D call. CDR1 is LNHNV, CDR2 YYDKDF, per germline (reference sequence). The CDR3 totals 13 residues. The V and J ends lost 3 bases and 6 bases respectively, with 12 bases between them. In nucleotides, the CDR3 is TGTGCCACCAGCAGCATGGGTGTGGGCGAGCAGTACTTC. Translated: CATSSMGVGEQYF.

V usage is TRBV25-1 and J usage is TRBJ1-4, with D hard to call. The CDR3 sequence is 14 residues long. Trimming took off 1 base at V and 8 bases at J, with 11 bases between the two ends. Germline values: CDR1 MGHDK, CDR2 SYGVNS. CDR3 residues: CASSESGGGEKLFF. Written as DNA, the CDR3 is TGTGCCAGCAGTGAATCAGGCGGAGGGGAAAAACTGTTTTTT.

The genes are TRBV6-5 and TRBJ2-5, with 12 bases lining up with TRBD2. The V gene's germline CDR1 is MNHEY and CDR2 SVGAGI. The V segment lost 0 bases and the J segment 11 bases; nucleotides outside the gene matches: 7. The CDR3 loop spans 15 amino acids. CDR3 sequence reads: CASSYSPSGGAGQYF. The CDR3 DNA reads TGTGCCAGCAGTTACTCGCCTAGCGGGGGGGCCGGGCAGTACTTC.

The V call is TRBV7-3, the J call TRBJ2-7; D ambiguous. Germline CDR1 is SGHTA and CDR2 is FQGTGA. This CDR3 region has 14 residues. V was cut by 5 bases and J by 0 bases, with 11 bases left in between. This CDR3 reads CASSPSSVSYEQYF. CDR3 nucleotides: TGTGCCAGCAGCCCGTCGAGCGTCTCCTACGAGCAGTACTTC.

The chain employs TRBV7-3 and TRBJ2-6; D is unresolved. Germline CDR1 reads SGHTA; CDR2 reads FQGTGA. The CDR3 consists of 15 residues. Between the trimmed V and J ends, which lost 5 bases and 1 base, there was a span of 9 bases. CDR3 sequence reads: CASSDGPSGANVLTF. The DNA of the CDR3 is TGTGCCAGCAGCGACGGCCCGTCTGGGGCCAACGTCCTGACTTTC. The variable domain in full, completed from reference TRBV7-3 and TRBJ2-6, reads GAGVSQTPSNKVTEKGKYVELRCDPISGHTALYWYRQSLGQGPEFLIYFQGTGAADDSGLPNDRFFAVRPEGSVSTLKIQRTERGDSAVYLCASSDGPSGANVLTFGAGSRLTVL.

This chain uses TRBV19 with TRBJ1-2, with D possibly TRBD1 on 5 matching bases. CDR1 and CDR2 (germline): LNHDA, SQIVND (reference sequence). The CDR3 is 14 amino acids. The ends were cut back, 6 bases at V and 0 bases at J, with 11 bases in the middle. CDR3 in amino acids: CASSGTGANYGYTF. Here the CDR3 DNA reads TGTGCCAGTAGCGGGACCGGCGCTAACTATGGCTACACCTTC.

This chain links TRBV6-5 with TRBJ1-3; D remains unclear. Trimming stripped 0 bases from V and 0 bases from J, with 9 bases between. The CDR3 is 16 residues long. The germline V gene encodes CDR1 MNHEY and CDR2 SVGAGI. The CDR3 here is CASSYSYLYSGNTIYF. The CDR3 DNA sequence: TGTGCCAGCAGTTACTCGTACCTCTACTCTGGAAACACCATATATTTT.

The chain recombines TRBV5-6 with TRBJ1-1; possible D gene TRBD1, 6 bases. Germline V gene lookup returns CDR1 SGHDT and CDR2 YYEEEE. Trimming removed 9 bases from V and 0 bases from J, with 24 bases in between. This CDR3 comprises 17 residues. CDR3 protein: CAISEFRDTDLNTEAFF. CDR3 DNA sequence: TGTGCCATCAGTGAGTTCCGGGACACAGACCTGAACACTGAAGCTTTCTTT.

This chain links TRBV11-3 with TRBJ2-2; TRBD2 matches 14 bases. The V and J ends lost 5 bases and 6 bases, in that order; junction bases with no gene match: 11. The CDR3 has 18 amino acids. Germline-derived CDR1 and CDR2 are SGHNT and YENEEA. For the CDR3, the DNA is TGTGCCAGCAGCCCACCCGGGACTAGCGGGGGAGTCTCCGGGGAGCTGTTTTTT. It codes for CASSPPGTSGGVSGELFF.

V usage is TRBV7-9 and J usage is TRBJ2-1, with D tentatively TRBD2 (5 bases). In germline, CDR1 is SEHNR, CDR2 FQNEAQ (reference sequence). V lost 3 bases and J lost 4, with 10 bases in between. The CDR3 spans 14 residues. The CDR3 loop is CASSFDYRYNEQFF. The CDR3 region has the DNA TGTGCCAGCAGCTTTGACTACCGATACAATGAGCAGTTCTTC.

The chain has TRBV2 and TRBJ2-3, with TRBD1 matching over 7 bases. The CDR3 loop spans 13 amino acids. CDR1 SNHLY and CDR2 FYNNEI come from the germline V gene. The V and J ends lost 3 bases and 5 bases, in that order; junction bases with no gene match: 2. The CDR3 loop reads CASSERQGDTQYF. CDR3 DNA: TGTGCCAGCAGTGAGCGACAGGGAGATACGCAGTATTTT.

This clone has a single count. The chain has TRBV7-9 and TRBJ2-1; perhaps TRBD1 as D (6 bases). With 5 bases removed from V and 4 bases from J, the gap between germline ends came to 15 bases. CDR3 size: 15 residues. In germline, CDR1 is SEHNR, CDR2 FQNEAQ (reference sequence). The CDR3 is CASSPPTGPYNEQFF. CDR3 in DNA: TGTGCCAGCAGCCCCCCGACAGGCCCATACAATGAGCAGTTCTTC.

This sequence joins TRBV11-2 and TRBJ1-4; tentatively, D is TRBD1 (6 bases). The CDR3 contains 15 residues. Looked up from germline, CDR1 is SGHAT and CDR2 is FQNNGV. V was shortened by 0 bases and J by 7 bases, with 12 bases between the two germline ends. DNA of the CDR3: TGTGCCAGCAGCTTAGATCTGGGGGCGGGTGAAAAACTGTTTTTT. Protein sequence: CASSLDLGAGEKLFF.

This clone was counted a few times. V usage is TRBV6-6 and J usage is TRBJ2-1, with 10 bases fitting TRBD1. This CDR3 comprises 15 residues. Germline loops: CDR1 MNHNY, CDR2 SVGAGI (reference sequence). After removal of 5 bases from V and 5 bases from J, the junction contained 6 bases not matched to a gene. The CDR3 DNA reads as TGTGCCAGCAGTCTGACAGGGGGCTTCAACAATGAGCAGTTCTTC. It codes for CASSLTGGFNNEQFF.

The rearrangement links TRBV7-6 to TRBJ2-1, with a weak D call TRBD1 (6 bases). V was clipped by 8 bases and J by 5 bases, with 7 bases between them. Per germline, CDR1 SGHVS and CDR2 FNYEAQ. The CDR3 has 11 residues. CDR3 residues: CASEGDNEQFF. CDR3 DNA: TGTGCCAGCGAGGGGGACAATGAGCAGTTCTTC.

V usage is TRBV5-8 and J usage is TRBJ1-2, with no clear D. CDR3 length: 11 amino acids. The germline gives CDR1 SGHTS, CDR2 YDEGEE. The V and J ends lost 5 bases and 9 bases respectively, with 11 bases between them. The CDR3 sequence: CASSLWNSYTF. The CDR3 DNA is TGTGCCAGCAGTCTATGGAATAGCTACACCTTC.

A single count supports this clone. The V gene is TRBV18, the J gene TRBJ2-7; 8 bases fit TRBD1. Germline trimming cut 2 bases from V and 4 bases from J; bases unmatched to any gene: 7. The germline gives CDR1 KGHSH, CDR2 LQKENI. This CDR3 has 15 residues. CDR3 nucleotides: TGTGCCAGCTCACCAATCGGACAGGGAAGTTACGAGCAGTACTTC. It encodes CASSPIGQGSYEQYF.

The chain joins TRBV5-1 to TRBJ2-3; weak D call: TRBD2 (5 bases). Germline-derived CDR1 and CDR2 are SGHRS and YFSETQ. The V and J ends lost 0 bases and 2 bases respectively, with 10 bases between them. The CDR3 is made up of 15 amino acids. CDR3 sequence reads: CASSLDGLDTDTQYF. CDR3 bases: TGCGCCAGCAGCTTGGACGGACTTGACACAGATACGCAGTATTTT.

This chain joins TRBV16 and TRBJ1-4; D is undetermined. This CDR3 region has 15 residues. Germline loops: CDR1 KGHSY, CDR2 FQNENV. V was clipped by 5 bases and J by 6 bases, with 16 bases between them. CDR3 residues: CASSSLQGWDEKLFF. The CDR3 bases are TGTGCCAGCAGCTCCCTACAAGGATGGGATGAAAAACTGTTTTTT.

This sequence joins TRBV6-4 and TRBJ2-1; D remains unclear. CDR1 and CDR2 from the germline V gene are MRHNA and SNTAGT. This CDR3 has 12 residues. The germline V and J ends were trimmed by 6 bases and 9 bases, with 12 bases remaining between them. The CDR3 is CASSYRRSEQFF. The DNA for the CDR3 is TGTGCCAGCAGCTACAGAAGAAGTGAGCAGTTCTTC.

This chain connects TRBV18 to TRBJ1-3; no clear D. Per germline, CDR1 KGHSH and CDR2 LQKENI. The CDR3 runs to 14 residues. Trimming pared 2 bases from V and 2 bases from J, leaving 7 bases between. The DNA of the CDR3 is TGTGCCAGCTCACCATCGACTCCTGGAAACACCATATATTTT. The encoded protein is CASSPSTPGNTIYF.

The rearrangement links TRBV5-1 to TRBJ2-1, with 11 bases identical to TRBD1. The CDR3 has 18 amino acids. Trimming cost V 3 bases and J 0 bases; bases outside gene matches: 8. Germline CDR1 and CDR2: SGHRS and YFSETQ. CDR3 in amino acids: CASSYGTGGFSSYNEQFF. The CDR3, as DNA: TGCGCCAGCAGCTATGGGACAGGGGGTTTCAGCTCCTACAATGAGCAGTTCTTC.

V gene TRBV6-1 combines with J gene TRBJ1-1; D is undetermined. This CDR3 contains 14 residues. Trimming cost V 4 bases and J 3 bases, with 12 bases left between them. Looked up from germline, CDR1 is MNHNS and CDR2 is SASEGT. For the CDR3, the DNA is TGTGCCAGCAGTGCGGACGGTCGATACACTGAAGCTTTCTTT. This translates into CASSADGRYTEAFF.

The CDR3 protein is CASSYWGRGQDEQYF. In DNA, the CDR3 is TGTGCCAGCAGTTACTGGGGCAGGGGGCAGGACGAGCAGTACTTC. The chain has TRBV6-5 and TRBJ2-7; 8 nucleotides match TRBD1. The length of the CDR3 is 15 residues. V lost 1 base and J lost 5; bases outside the gene matches: 7. Germline CDR1 MNHEY, CDR2 SVGAGI.